The table lists the clone carrying this TCR beta chain with a few counts. The data were obtained in a study of low-dose radiotherapy and immunotherapy resistance in tumors. Study-wide background: From cycle 1 day 1, patients took oral aspirin 300 mg every day for four cycles.

This sample's time point: before trial treatment. TRAV- and TRBV-specific primers, spanning alpha and beta chains, primed first-strand cDNA. Amplification of TCRs used a constant-region primer and V-primer adapter for approximately 19 PCR cycles. TCRdb analysed the reads with MiXCR anew, one entry per CDR3 protein. The repertoire consists of tens of thousands of distinct CDR3 sequences, with about 18% occurring once and the leading ten covering 2.8%. CDR3 length: 13 residues. Germline V CDR1 and CDR2: DFQATT, SNEGSKA (reference sequence). V was clipped by 5 bases and J by 1 base; unmatched bases: 4. This sequence was found in a male donor with prostate cancer. This specimen was PBMCs, taken before treatment. The V and J genes are TRBV20-1 and TRBJ1-1, with 7 nucleotides matching TRBD1. CDR3 in amino acids: CSAPGQPNTEAFF. CDR3 coding DNA: TGCAGTGCTCCGGGACAGCCGAACACTGAAGCTTTCTTT.